This T cell receptor beta chain is drawn from a study of T-cell memory formation after mild COVID-19. About the study: TCR clusters were mostly donor specific.

TCRdb ran MiXCR on the 5' RACE reads and lists one entry per CDR3 protein. Counted here are 550,000 to 650,000 distinct CDR3 sequences, 17% occurring once; the ten biggest clones make up about 8.6%. This CDR3 is built from 18 residues. Germline assignment: CDR1 SGHRS and CDR2 YFSETQ. V was pared by 6 bases and J by 5 bases, with 29 bases between. Sequencing input: PBMCs or a T cell subset sorted from them (not recorded which). The receptor's source is an adult woman who had mild COVID-19 (a few samples of this study predate the infection). Cell type and time point are not known. The V call is TRBV5-1, the J call TRBJ1-1; D perhaps matches TRBD1 (5 bases). Written as DNA, the CDR3 is TGCGCCAGCACCTCTATCGGGGCCCACGGGGGGGAAGATACTGAAGCTTTCTTT. Residues: CASTSIGAHGGEDTEAFF.